This TCR beta chain was identified during a study of blood T cell repertoires in COVID-19. For the study at large: The United States, Italy and Spain supplied acute and convalescent COVID-19 samples. The cDNA or gDNA used as material had been derived from T cells, B-cell-depleted T cells, or PBMCs.

Methods used by the authors: The assay estimated nucleated cells by amplifying reference gene primers. Assay used: immunoSEQ multiplex PCR; TCRdb lists only in-frame clones, some missing. The D gene and trimming were derived from the DNA, and the V and J assignments and clone size from that table. The sample lists around 120,000 clones; approximately 92% were seen once. The CDR3 is made up of 14 amino acids. CDR1 and CDR2 from the germline V gene are KGHDR and SFDVKD. Germline trimming cut 7 bases from V and 3 bases from J; bases unmatched to any gene: 4. Sequencing was carried out using peripheral blood. The chain couples TRBV24-1 to TRBJ2-3; 9 nucleotides align to TRBD1. The TCR was taken from a woman at least 80 years old with acute or convalescent COVID-19. CDR3 in amino acids: CATSRDRATDTQYF. In DNA, the CDR3 is TGTGCCACCAGCCGGGACAGGGCAACAGATACGCAGTATTTT.